Sequencing of this TCR beta chain was carried out in a study of blood T cells in healthy people across ages. The germline V gene encodes CDR1 MDHEN and CDR2 SYDVKM. The CDR3 spans 16 residues. The V end lost 3 bases, the J end lost 4 bases, and 16 bases lay between the germline ends. Study observations and caveats: There were more naive CD4+ cells and higher diversity in long-lived donors than in aged donors.

Staff drew 9 to 10 milliliters of peripheral blood from each donor. Total RNA extracted from each sample amounted to at least 5.5 micrograms. Turning to this clonotype: The antigen remains unidentified.

The second PCR ran roughly 6 to 11 cycles with a sample-barcoded 5' primer and J-beta primers. TCRdb re-derived calls from the 5' RACE reads in MiXCR, one entry per CDR3 protein. The table includes roughly 730,000 distinct CDR3 sequences, around three fifths detected once. This clonotype was obtained from a man aged 40-55 years in good health. The chain links TRBV28 to TRBJ1-5, with a tentative D call TRBD1 (6 bases). Sequenced input: blood. CDR3 nucleotides: TGTGCCAGCAGTTTCCCCGGGGGCCCCGGAAATCAGCCCCAGCATTTT. This sequence encodes CASSFPGGPGNQPQHF.